The TCR beta chain under discussion was sequenced for a study of T cells in Graves' hyperthyroidism and ophthalmopathy. The study, taken as a whole, reports: Also found in blood were most expanded thyroid clonotypes above 0.001.

On this clonotype itself: The antigen is not known.

A lack of ophthalmopathy progression within 18 months defined stable Graves' hyperthyroidism. The germline CDR1 and CDR2 sequences are MNHNS and SASEGT. The CDR3 has 15 residues. Trimming stripped 5 bases from V and 1 base from J, with 15 bases between. RNA transcripts yielded amplified TCR beta CDR3 regions. During a first-round RT-PCR of the TCR CDR3, the HTBI primer set was used. Each CDR3 protein is one row after TCRdb ran MiXCR on the multiplex PCR reads. The sample shows about 510,000 distinct CDR3 sequences, 11% to 15% of them seen only once. Sequencing used blood. This clonotype was obtained from a woman aged 35 to 49 with Graves' hyperthyroidism. This chain uses TRBV6-1 with TRBJ2-7, with a possible D match to TRBD2 (5 bases). CDR3 bases: TGTGCCAGCAGTTATATGACGGACTTTTCCTACGAGCAGTACTTC. Amino acid sequence: CASSYMTDFSYEQYF.